A single sample is the source of the 18 T cell receptor beta chains below, sequenced in a study of OX40 agonist ivuxolimab in advanced cancers. Method: immunoSEQ multiplex PCR; TCRdb's copy keeps in-frame clones and lacks some. The sample holds around 18,000 clones, about 83% seen once. This sample comprised CD4+ or CD8+ T cells sorted from blood, obtained in a trial of the OX40 agonist ivuxolimab. The receptors were sampled from an adult with an advanced solid tumor such as melanoma, head and neck, liver or kidney cancer.

The chain carries TRBV6-6 and TRBJ1-4; 8 nucleotides align to TRBD1. The CDR3 length is 14 residues. V was clipped by 6 bases and J by 7 bases; unmatched bases: 7. Germline CDR1 MNHNY, CDR2 SVGAGI (reference sequence). This CDR3 is CASRITGGGEKLFF. The CDR3 coding sequence is TGTGCCAGCAGGATAACAGGGGGTGGTGAAAAACTGTTTTTT.

The chain combines TRBV2 with TRBJ2-3, with D perhaps TRBD1 (5 bases). V lost 4 bases, J lost 2 bases, and 10 bases lay in between. Germline CDR1 SNHLY, CDR2 FYNNEI. This CDR3 comprises 14 residues. The CDR3 bases are TGTGCCAGCAGTGGACAGTTCTACACAGATACGCAGTATTTT. Translated, it gives CASSGQFYTDTQYF. Full variable domain (outside the CDR3, taken from reference TRBV2 and TRBJ2-3): EPEVTQTPSHQVTQMGQEVILRCVPISNHLYFYWYRQILGQKVEFLVSFYNNEISEKSEIFDDQFSVERPDGSNFTLKIRSTKLEDSAMYFCASSGQFYTDTQYFGPGTRLTVL.

The chain links TRBV6-5 to TRBJ1-2; TRBD1 is a possible D gene (5 bases). The CDR3 sequence is 13 residues long. The V and J ends lost 8 bases and 2 bases respectively, with 12 bases between them. CDR1 MNHEY and CDR2 SVGAGI come from the germline V gene. The CDR3 bases are TGTGCCAGCTTTAAGGGGAGGAACTATGGCTACACCTTC. Its protein product is CASFKGRNYGYTF.

V gene TRBV28 combines with J gene TRBJ1-1, with D hard to call. The CDR3 extends over 13 amino acids. V lost 3 bases to trimming and J lost 4 bases, with 9 bases between them. The V gene's germline CDR1 is MDHEN and CDR2 SYDVKM. In nucleotides, the CDR3 is TGTGCCAGCAGTTTTGGGCTGGCCACTGAAGCTTTCTTT. Amino acids: CASSFGLATEAFF.

This sequence joins TRBV6-5 and TRBJ2-7; D is uncertain. This CDR3 spans 14 amino acids. V lost 4 bases to trimming and J lost 0 bases, with 10 bases between them. Germline V gene lookup returns CDR1 MNHEY and CDR2 SVGAGI. This CDR3 reads CASSLDPSSYEQYF. The CDR3 bases are TGTGCCAGCAGTTTGGACCCCAGCTCCTACGAGCAGTACTTC.

The chain combines TRBV20-1 with TRBJ2-7; D call uncertain. The V gene's germline CDR1 is DFQATT and CDR2 SNEGSKA (reference sequence). The CDR3 consists of 11 residues. V was shortened by 0 bases and J by 7 bases, with 7 bases between the two germline ends. The CDR3 DNA sequence: TGCAGTGCTAGAGATCTAAGGGAGCAGTACTTC. Encoded protein: CSARDLREQYF.

The V gene is TRBV19, the J gene TRBJ2-3; D may match TRBD1 or TRBD2 (5 bases each). Germline CDR1 and CDR2: LNHDA and SQIVND (reference sequence). V lost 5 bases, J lost 10 bases, and 22 bases lay in between. The CDR3 is 15 residues long. The CDR3 is CASSSTDNRWGSQYF. CDR3 bases: TGTGCCAGTAGTTCGACTGACAACCGGTGGGGGTCGCAGTATTTT.

In DNA, the CDR3 is TGTGCCAGTAGTACCGGGGACAGGGATCGCTATGGCTACACCTTC. Translating gives CASSTGDRDRYGYTF. The chain is built from TRBV19 and TRBJ1-2; the match to TRBD1 covers 9 bases. Germline V CDR1 and CDR2: LNHDA, SQIVND (reference sequence). This CDR3 is 15 amino acids long. V shed 4 bases, J shed 4 bases, and the junction held 7 bases outside the gene matches. Looking up the rest from reference TRBV19 and TRBJ1-2 gives the full variable domain: DGGITQSPKYLFRKEGQNVTLSCEQNLNHDAMYWYRQDPGQGLRLIYYSQIVNDFQKGDIAEGYSVSREKKESFPLTVTSAQKNPTAFYLCASSTGDRDRYGYTFGSGTRLTVV.

The chain joins TRBV10-2 to TRBJ2-5; TRBD1 matches 8 bases. From germline, CDR1 is WSHSY and CDR2 SAAADI. CDR3 size: 14 residues. Trimming took 2 bases from V and 4 from J; bases not matched to a gene: 3. The CDR3 is CASSELDRAETQYF. CDR3 DNA: TGCGCCAGCAGTGAGCTGGACAGGGCAGAGACCCAGTACTTC.

This clone was seen just once. This chain uses TRBV4-1 with TRBJ1-1; tentative D call: TRBD1 (5 bases). V was shortened by 6 bases and J by 5 bases, with 16 bases between the two germline ends. Germline-derived CDR1 and CDR2 are MGHRA and YSYEKL. This CDR3 region has 14 residues. CDR3 DNA sequence: TGCGCCAGCAGAGGCGGGGGATCAATAACTGAAGCTTTCTTT. It is translated as CASRGGGSITEAFF.

The rearrangement uses TRBV29-1 and TRBJ1-1; tentative D call: TRBD1 (5 bases). The CDR3 spans 14 residues. V was shortened by 4 bases and J by 5 bases, with 17 bases between the two germline ends. Germline V gene sequence: CDR1 SQVTM, CDR2 ANQGSEA. CDR3 DNA: TGCAGCGTTGGGCAGGGAGGTTTGAGGACTGAAGCTTTCTTT. Encoded protein: CSVGQGGLRTEAFF. Looking up the rest from reference TRBV29-1 and TRBJ1-1 gives the full variable domain: SAVISQKPSRDICQRGTSLTIQCQVDSQVTMMFWYRQQPGQSLTLIATANQGSEATYESGFVIDKFPISRPNLTFSTLTVSNMSPEDSSIYLCSVGQGGLRTEAFFGQGTRLTVV.

This sequence joins TRBV5-4 and TRBJ2-7, with D maybe TRBD2 (6 bases). This CDR3 contains 15 residues. V lost 4 bases and J lost 3, with 17 bases in between. Germline values: CDR1 SGHNT, CDR2 YYREEE (reference sequence). CDR3 sequence reads: CASSGGREKVYEQYF. The DNA of the CDR3 is TGTGCCAGCAGCGGGGGGAGAGAGAAAGTCTACGAGCAGTACTTC.

V usage is TRBV19 and J usage is TRBJ2-7; TRBD1 matches 11 bases. This CDR3 is built from 15 residues. Trimming removed 5 bases from V and 2 bases from J; junction bases left unmatched: 5. CDR1 and CDR2 from the germline V gene are LNHDA and SQIVND (reference sequence). The CDR3 nucleotides read TGTGCCAGTAGTTTTGGACAGGGGGCCCCCTACGAGCAGTACTTC. It encodes CASSFGQGAPYEQYF.

The chain has TRBV6-1 and TRBJ2-7; 8 bases align to TRBD1. CDR1 MNHNS and CDR2 SASEGT come from the germline V gene. The CDR3 covers 13 residues. The V gene end was trimmed by 6 bases and the J gene end by 3 bases; junction bases not matched to a gene: 4. This CDR3 is CASRGQVDYEQYF. As DNA, the CDR3 is TGTGCCAGCAGGGGACAGGTTGACTACGAGCAGTACTTC.

CDR3 nucleotide sequence: TGTGCCTGGGACCGCTATAATTCACCCCTCCACTTT. Its protein product is CAWDRYNSPLHF. The chain carries TRBV30 and TRBJ1-6; the D is unclear. Germline-derived CDR1 and CDR2 are GTSNPN and SVGIG (reference sequence). The CDR3 covers 12 residues. Trimming cost V 5 bases and J 3 bases, with 5 bases left between them.

The gene calls are TRBV29-1 and TRBJ2-3, with TRBD2 matching 9 bases. Trimming removed 1 base from V and 6 bases from J; junction bases left unmatched: 5. From germline, CDR1 is SQVTM and CDR2 ANQGSEA. The CDR3 has 14 amino acids. CDR3 nucleotide sequence: TGCAGCGTTGAAGGGACTAGCGTTACCGATACGCAGTATTTT. Translating gives CSVEGTSVTDTQYF.

The genes are TRBV7-2 and TRBJ1-5, with D tentatively TRBD1 (5 bases). V gave up 2 bases and J gave up 7 bases, with 9 bases separating them. CDR3 length: 13 amino acids. The germline V gene has CDR1 SGHTA and CDR2 FQGNSA. CDR3 amino acids: CASSLWGRQPQHF. CDR3 DNA sequence: TGTGCCAGCAGCTTATGGGGGAGGCAGCCCCAGCATTTT. Full variable domain (outside the CDR3, taken from reference TRBV7-2 and TRBJ1-5): GAGVSQSPSNKVTEKGKDVELRCDPISGHTALYWYRQSLGQGLEFLIYFQGNSAPDKSGLPSDRFSAERTGGSVSTLTIQRTQQEDSAVYLCASSLWGRQPQHFGDGTRLSIL.

This chain links TRBV5-1 with TRBJ2-1; D remains ambiguous. Trimming cost V 4 bases and J 7 bases, with 9 bases left between them. The CDR3 covers 12 residues. From germline, CDR1 is SGHRS and CDR2 YFSETQ. Written as DNA, the CDR3 is TGCGCCAGCAGCCACGGCTATAATGAGCAGTTCTTC. Its translation: CASSHGYNEQFF.